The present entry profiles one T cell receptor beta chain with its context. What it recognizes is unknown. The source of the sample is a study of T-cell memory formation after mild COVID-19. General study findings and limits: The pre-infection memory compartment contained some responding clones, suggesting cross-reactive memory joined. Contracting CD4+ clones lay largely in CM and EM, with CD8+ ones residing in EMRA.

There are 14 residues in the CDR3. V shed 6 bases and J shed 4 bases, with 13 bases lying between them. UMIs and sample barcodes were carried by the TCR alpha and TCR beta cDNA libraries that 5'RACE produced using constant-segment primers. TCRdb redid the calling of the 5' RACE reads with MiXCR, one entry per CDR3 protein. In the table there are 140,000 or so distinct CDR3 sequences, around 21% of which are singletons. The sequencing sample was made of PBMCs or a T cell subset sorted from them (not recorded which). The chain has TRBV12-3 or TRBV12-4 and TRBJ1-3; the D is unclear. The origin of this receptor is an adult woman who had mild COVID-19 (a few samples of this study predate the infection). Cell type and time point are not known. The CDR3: CASRISSGGNTIYF. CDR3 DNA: TGTGCCAGCAGAATCAGTAGTGGGGGAAACACCATATATTTT.